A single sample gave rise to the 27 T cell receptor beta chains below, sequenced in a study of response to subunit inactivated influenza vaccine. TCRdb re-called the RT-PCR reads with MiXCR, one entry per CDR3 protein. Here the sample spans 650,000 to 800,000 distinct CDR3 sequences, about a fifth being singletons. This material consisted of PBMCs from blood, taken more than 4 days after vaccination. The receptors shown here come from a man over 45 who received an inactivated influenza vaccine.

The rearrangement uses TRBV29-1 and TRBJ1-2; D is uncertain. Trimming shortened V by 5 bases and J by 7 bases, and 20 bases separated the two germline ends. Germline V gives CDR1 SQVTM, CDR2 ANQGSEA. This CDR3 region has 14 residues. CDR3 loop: CSVIVGYARTGYTF. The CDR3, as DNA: TGCAGCGTTATTGTAGGGTATGCCCGGACTGGCTACACCTTC.

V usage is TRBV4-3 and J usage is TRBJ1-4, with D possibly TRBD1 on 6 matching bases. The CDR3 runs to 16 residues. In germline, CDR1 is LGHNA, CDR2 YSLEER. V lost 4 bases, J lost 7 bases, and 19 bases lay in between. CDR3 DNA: TGCGCCAGCAGCCTTTCAAACACGCACAGGGTTGAAAAACTGTTTTTT. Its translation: CASSLSNTHRVEKLFF.

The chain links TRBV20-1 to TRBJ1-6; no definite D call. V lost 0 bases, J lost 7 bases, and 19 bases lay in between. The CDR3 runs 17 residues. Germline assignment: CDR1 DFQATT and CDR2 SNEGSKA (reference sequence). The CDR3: CSARDKGRVRKNSPLHF. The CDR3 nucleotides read TGCAGTGCTAGAGACAAGGGCAGAGTGAGGAAGAATTCACCCCTCCACTTT.

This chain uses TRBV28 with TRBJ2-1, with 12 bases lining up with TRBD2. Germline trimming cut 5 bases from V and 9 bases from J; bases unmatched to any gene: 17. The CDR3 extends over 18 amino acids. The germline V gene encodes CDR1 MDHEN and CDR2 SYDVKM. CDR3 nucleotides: TGTGCCAGCAGTCCCCTGGGACTAGCGGGCCCCAAGGCGGTTGAGCAGTTCTTC. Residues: CASSPLGLAGPKAVEQFF.

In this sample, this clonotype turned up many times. DNA of the CDR3: TGTGCCACCAGTGGTACGGGATACAATGAGCAGTTCTTC. Its protein product is CATSGTGYNEQFF. V is TRBV24-1 and J is TRBJ2-1, with a weak D call TRBD2 (5 bases). The CDR3 is made up of 13 amino acids. V gave up 5 bases and J gave up 4 bases, with 8 bases separating them. Germline V gives CDR1 KGHDR, CDR2 SFDVKD.

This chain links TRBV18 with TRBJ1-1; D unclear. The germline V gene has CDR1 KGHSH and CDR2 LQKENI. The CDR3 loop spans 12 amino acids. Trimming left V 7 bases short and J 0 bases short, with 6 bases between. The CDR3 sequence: CASWRVNTEAFF. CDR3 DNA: TGTGCCAGCTGGAGGGTGAACACTGAAGCTTTCTTT. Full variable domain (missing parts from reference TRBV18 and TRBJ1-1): NAGVMQNPRHLVRRRGQEARLRCSPMKGHSHVYWYRQLPEEGLKFMVYLQKENIIDESGMPKERFSAEFPKEGPSILRIQQVVRGDSAAYFCASWRVNTEAFFGQGTRLTVV.

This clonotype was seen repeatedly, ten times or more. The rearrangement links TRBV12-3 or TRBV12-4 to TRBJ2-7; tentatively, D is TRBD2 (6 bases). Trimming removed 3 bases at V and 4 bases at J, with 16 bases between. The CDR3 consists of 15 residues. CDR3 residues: CASSFSGGLTYEQYF. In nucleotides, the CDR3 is TGTGCCAGCAGTTTCTCCGGGGGTCTTACTTACGAGCAGTACTTC.

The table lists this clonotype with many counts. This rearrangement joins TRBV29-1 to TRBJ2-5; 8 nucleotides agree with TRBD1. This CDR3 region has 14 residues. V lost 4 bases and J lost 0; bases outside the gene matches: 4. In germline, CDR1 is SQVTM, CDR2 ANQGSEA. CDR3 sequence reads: CSVAPGGNQETQYF. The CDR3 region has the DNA TGCAGCGTTGCTCCAGGGGGCAACCAAGAGACCCAGTACTTC. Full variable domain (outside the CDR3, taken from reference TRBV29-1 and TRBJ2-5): SAVISQKPSRDICQRGTSLTIQCQVDSQVTMMFWYRQQPGQSLTLIATANQGSEATYESGFVIDKFPISRPNLTFSTLTVSNMSPEDSSIYLCSVAPGGNQETQYFGPGTRLLVL.

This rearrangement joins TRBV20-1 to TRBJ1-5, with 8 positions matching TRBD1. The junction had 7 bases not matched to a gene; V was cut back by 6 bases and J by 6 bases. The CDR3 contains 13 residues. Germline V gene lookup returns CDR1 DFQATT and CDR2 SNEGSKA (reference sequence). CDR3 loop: CSARTGFRQPQHF. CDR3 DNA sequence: TGCAGTGCACGGACAGGGTTTCGTCAGCCCCAGCATTTT.

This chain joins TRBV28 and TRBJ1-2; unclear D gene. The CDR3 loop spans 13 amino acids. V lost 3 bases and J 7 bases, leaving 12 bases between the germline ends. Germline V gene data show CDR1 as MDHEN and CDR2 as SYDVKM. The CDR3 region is CASSFTGVGGYTF. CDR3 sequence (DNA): TGTGCCAGCAGTTTTACGGGAGTCGGTGGCTACACCTTC.

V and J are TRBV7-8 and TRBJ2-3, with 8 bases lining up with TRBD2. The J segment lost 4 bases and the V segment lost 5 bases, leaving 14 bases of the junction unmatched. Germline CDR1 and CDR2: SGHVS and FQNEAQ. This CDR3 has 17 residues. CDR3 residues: CASSVYLGLVLADTQYF. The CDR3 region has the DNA TGTGCCAGCAGCGTATACCTGGGACTAGTTCTGGCAGATACGCAGTATTTT.

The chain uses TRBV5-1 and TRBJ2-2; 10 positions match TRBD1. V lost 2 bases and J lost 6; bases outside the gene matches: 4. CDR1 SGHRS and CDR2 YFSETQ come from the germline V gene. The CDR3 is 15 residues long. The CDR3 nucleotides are TGCGCCAGCAGCTTACGGGACAGGGGTCCCGGGGAGCTGTTTTTT. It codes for CASSLRDRGPGELFF. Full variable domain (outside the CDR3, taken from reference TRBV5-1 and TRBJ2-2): KAGVTQTPRYLIKTRGQQVTLSCSPISGHRSVSWYQQTPGQGLQFLFEYFSETQRNKGNFPGRFSGRQFSNSRSEMNVSTLELGDSALYLCASSLRDRGPGELFFGEGSRLTVL.

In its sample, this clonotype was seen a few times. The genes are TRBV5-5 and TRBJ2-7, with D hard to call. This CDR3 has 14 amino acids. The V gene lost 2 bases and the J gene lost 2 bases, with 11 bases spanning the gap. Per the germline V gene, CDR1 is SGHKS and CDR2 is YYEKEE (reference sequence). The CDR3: CASSFQLGAYEQYF. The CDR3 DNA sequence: TGTGCCAGCAGCTTCCAACTCGGCGCCTACGAGCAGTACTTC. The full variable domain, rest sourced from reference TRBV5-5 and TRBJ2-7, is DAGVTQSPTHLIKTRGQQVTLRCSPISGHKSVSWYQQVLGQGPQFIFQYYEKEERGRGNFPDRFSARQFPNYSSELNVNALLLGDSALYLCASSFQLGAYEQYFGPGTRLTVT.

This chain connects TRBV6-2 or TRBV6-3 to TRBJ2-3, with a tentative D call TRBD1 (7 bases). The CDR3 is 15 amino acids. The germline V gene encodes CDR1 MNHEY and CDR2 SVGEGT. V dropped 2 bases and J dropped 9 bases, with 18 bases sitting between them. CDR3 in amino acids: CASSYPEGALITQYF. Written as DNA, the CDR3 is TGTGCCAGCAGTTACCCGGAGGGGGCCCTCATCACGCAGTATTTT.

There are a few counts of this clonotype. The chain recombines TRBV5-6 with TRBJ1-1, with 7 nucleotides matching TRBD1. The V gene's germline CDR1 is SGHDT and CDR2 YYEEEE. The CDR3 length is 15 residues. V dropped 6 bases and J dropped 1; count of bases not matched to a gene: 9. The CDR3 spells CASNRLDRANTEAFF. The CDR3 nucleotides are TGTGCCAGCAACCGCCTCGACAGGGCGAACACTGAAGCTTTCTTT. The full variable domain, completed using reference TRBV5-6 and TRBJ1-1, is DAGVTQSPTHLIKTRGQQVTLRCSPKSGHDTVSWYQQALGQGPQFIFQYYEEEERQRGNFPDRFSGHQFPNYSSELNVNALLLGDSALYLCASNRLDRANTEAFFGQGTRLTVV.

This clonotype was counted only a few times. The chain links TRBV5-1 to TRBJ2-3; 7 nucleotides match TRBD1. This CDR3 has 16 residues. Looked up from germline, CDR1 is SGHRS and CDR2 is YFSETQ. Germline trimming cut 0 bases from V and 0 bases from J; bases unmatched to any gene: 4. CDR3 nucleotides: TGCGCCAGCAGCTTGGGACAGGGTACTAGCACAGATACGCAGTATTTT. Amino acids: CASSLGQGTSTDTQYF.

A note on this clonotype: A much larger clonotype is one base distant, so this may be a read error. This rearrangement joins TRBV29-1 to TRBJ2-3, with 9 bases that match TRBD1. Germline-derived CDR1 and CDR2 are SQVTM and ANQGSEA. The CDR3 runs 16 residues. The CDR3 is CSVGDPGQGGSDTHYF. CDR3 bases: TGCAGCGTGGGTGATCCGGGACAGGGAGGATCAGATACGCATTATTTT.

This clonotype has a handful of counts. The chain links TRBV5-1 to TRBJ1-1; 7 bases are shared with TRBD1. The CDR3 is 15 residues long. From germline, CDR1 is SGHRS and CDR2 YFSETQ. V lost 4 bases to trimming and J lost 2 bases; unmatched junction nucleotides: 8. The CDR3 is CASSEDRPTNTEAFF. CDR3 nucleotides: TGCGCCAGCAGCGAGGACAGGCCGACTAACACTGAAGCTTTCTTT. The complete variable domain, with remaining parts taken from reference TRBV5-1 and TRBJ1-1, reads KAGVTQTPRYLIKTRGQQVTLSCSPISGHRSVSWYQQTPGQGLQFLFEYFSETQRNKGNFPGRFSGRQFSNSRSEMNVSTLELGDSALYLCASSEDRPTNTEAFFGQGTRLTVV.

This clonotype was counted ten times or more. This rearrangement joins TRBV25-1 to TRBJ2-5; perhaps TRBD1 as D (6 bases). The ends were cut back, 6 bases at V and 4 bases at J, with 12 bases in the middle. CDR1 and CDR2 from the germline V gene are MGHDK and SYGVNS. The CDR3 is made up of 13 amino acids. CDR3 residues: CASRRTVRETQYF. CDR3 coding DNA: TGTGCCAGCAGAAGGACAGTACGAGAGACCCAGTACTTC.

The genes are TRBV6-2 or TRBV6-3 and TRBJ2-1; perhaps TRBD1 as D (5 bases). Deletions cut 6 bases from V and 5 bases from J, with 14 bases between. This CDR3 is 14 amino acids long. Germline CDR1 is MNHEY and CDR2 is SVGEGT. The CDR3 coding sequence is TGTGCCAGCAGCCCTTTCGGACAAAACAATGAGCAGTTCTTC. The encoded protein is CASSPFGQNNEQFF.

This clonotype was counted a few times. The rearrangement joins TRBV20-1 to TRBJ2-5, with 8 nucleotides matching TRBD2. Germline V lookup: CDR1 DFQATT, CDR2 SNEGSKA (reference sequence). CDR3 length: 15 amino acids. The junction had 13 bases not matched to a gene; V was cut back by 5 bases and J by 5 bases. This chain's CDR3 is CSAPNGGRIGETQYF. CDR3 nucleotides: TGCAGTGCTCCAAACGGCGGGAGGATCGGCGAGACCCAGTACTTC.

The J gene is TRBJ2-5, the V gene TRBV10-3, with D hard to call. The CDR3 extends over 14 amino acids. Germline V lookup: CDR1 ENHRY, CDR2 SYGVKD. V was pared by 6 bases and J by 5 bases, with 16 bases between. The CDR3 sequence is CAIRGSRVDETQYF. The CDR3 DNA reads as TGTGCCATCAGGGGATCACGGGTGGATGAGACCCAGTACTTC.

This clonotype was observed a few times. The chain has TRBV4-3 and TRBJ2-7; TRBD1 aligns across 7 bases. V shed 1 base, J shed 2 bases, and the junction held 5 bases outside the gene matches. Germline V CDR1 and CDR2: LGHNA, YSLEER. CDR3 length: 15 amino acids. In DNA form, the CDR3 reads TGCGCCAGCAGCCAAGGTGAGGGACAGACCTACGAGCAGTACTTC. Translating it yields CASSQGEGQTYEQYF.

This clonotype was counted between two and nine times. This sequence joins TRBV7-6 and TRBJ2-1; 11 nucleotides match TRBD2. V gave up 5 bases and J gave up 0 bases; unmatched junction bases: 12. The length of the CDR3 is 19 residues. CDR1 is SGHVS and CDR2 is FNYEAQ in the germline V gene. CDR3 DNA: TGTGCCAGCAGCCTAGGAGGGGGACTAGCGGCAAGCTCCTACAATGAGCAGTTCTTC. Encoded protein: CASSLGGGLAASSYNEQFF.

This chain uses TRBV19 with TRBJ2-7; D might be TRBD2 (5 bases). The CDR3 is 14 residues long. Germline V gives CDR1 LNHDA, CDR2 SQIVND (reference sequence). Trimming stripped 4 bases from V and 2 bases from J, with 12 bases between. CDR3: CASSTKDGAYEQYF. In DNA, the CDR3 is TGTGCCAGTAGTACCAAGGACGGGGCCTACGAGCAGTACTTC.

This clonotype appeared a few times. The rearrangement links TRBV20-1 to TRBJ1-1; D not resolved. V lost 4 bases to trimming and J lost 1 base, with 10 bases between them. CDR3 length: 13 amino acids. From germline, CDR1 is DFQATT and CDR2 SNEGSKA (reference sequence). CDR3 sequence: CSAKGPKNTEAFF. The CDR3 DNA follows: TGCAGTGCTAAAGGACCAAAGAACACTGAAGCTTTCTTT.

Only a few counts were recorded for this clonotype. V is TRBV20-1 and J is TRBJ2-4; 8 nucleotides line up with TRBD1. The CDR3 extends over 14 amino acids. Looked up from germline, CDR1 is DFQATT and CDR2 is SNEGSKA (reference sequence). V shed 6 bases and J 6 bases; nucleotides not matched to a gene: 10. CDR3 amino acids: CSAQTTTGVNIQYF. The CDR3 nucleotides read TGCAGTGCGCAGACCACGACAGGGGTAAACATTCAGTACTTC.